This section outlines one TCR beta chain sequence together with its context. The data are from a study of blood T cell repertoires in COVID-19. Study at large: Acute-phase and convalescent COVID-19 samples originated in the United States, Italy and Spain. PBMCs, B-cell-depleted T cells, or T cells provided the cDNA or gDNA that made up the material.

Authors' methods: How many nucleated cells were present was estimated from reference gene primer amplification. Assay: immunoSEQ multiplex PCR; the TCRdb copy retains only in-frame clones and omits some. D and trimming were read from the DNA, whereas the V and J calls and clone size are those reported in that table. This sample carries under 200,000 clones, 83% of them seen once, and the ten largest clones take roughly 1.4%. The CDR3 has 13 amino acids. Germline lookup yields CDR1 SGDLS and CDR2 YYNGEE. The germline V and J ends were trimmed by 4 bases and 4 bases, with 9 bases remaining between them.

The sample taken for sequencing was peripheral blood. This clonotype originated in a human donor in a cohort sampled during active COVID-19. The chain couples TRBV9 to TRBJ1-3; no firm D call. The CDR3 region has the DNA TGTGCCAGCAGCCCCCAACAAGGAAACACCATATATTTT. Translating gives CASSPQQGNTIYF.